This entry lists 19 T cell receptor beta chains sequenced from one sample in a study of T cells in Graves' hyperthyroidism and ophthalmopathy. The investigators amplified TCR beta CDR3 regions from RNA transcripts. When the TCR CDR3 underwent first-round RT-PCR, the HTBI primer set was used. MiXCR, applied by TCRdb to the multiplex PCR reads, yields one record per CDR3 protein. The sample includes some 600,000 distinct CDR3 sequences, approximately 44% seen only once; the top ten take approximately 8.2%. The sequenced sample consisted of peripheral blood or thyroid tissue (not recorded which). Source of these receptors: a woman in her late teens or twenties with Graves' hyperthyroidism.

V is TRBV12-3 or TRBV12-4 and J is TRBJ1-2, with D hard to call. Trimming took off 3 bases at V and 2 bases at J, with 10 bases between the two ends. This CDR3 has 14 amino acids. CDR3 bases: TGTGCCAGCAGTTTCCCGACTGGGAACTATGGCTACACCTTC. It is translated as CASSFPTGNYGYTF.

This chain joins TRBV20-1 and TRBJ2-7; D may be TRBD1 or TRBD2 (5 bases each). The CDR3 runs to 15 residues. V gave up 2 bases and J gave up 2 bases, with 16 bases separating them. Germline V gene lookup returns CDR1 DFQATT and CDR2 SNEGSKA (reference sequence). The CDR3 loop reads CSARYLRGATYEQYF. CDR3 coding DNA: TGCAGTGCTAGATACCTGAGAGGGGCAACCTACGAGCAGTACTTC.

A single count supports this clonotype. The chain has TRBV25-1 and TRBJ1-1; TRBD1 might be the D (6 bases). V was cut by 10 bases and J by 3 bases, with 15 bases left in between. The CDR3 is made up of 13 amino acids. Germline CDR1 and CDR2: MGHDK and SYGVNS. The CDR3 loop is CANRERAYTEAFF. The CDR3 coding sequence is TGTGCCAACAGGGAAAGGGCTTACACTGAAGCTTTCTTT.

Only a few counts were recorded for this clonotype. The CDR3 sequence: CASSGVVGAYNSPLHF. CDR3 DNA: TGTGCCAGCAGTGGGGTGGTAGGGGCCTATAATTCACCCCTCCACTTT. The chain joins TRBV2 to TRBJ1-6, with D maybe TRBD1 (5 bases). V gave up 4 bases and J gave up 2 bases, with 12 bases separating them. Germline V gene data show CDR1 as SNHLY and CDR2 as FYNNEI. The CDR3 sequence is 16 residues long.

This clonotype was picked up a small number of times. The gene calls are TRBV2 and TRBJ1-3; D not resolved. Between the trimmed V and J ends, which lost 6 bases and 6 bases, there was a span of 6 bases. The CDR3 is made up of 11 amino acids. CDR1 is SNHLY, CDR2 FYNNEI, per germline. CDR3: CASRGENTIYF. CDR3 DNA sequence: TGTGCCAGCAGAGGAGAAAACACCATATATTTT.

V gene TRBV14 combines with J gene TRBJ1-2; no firm D call. This CDR3 is 14 amino acids long. Germline CDR1 is SGHDN and CDR2 is FVKESK. The V end was cut by 0 bases, the J end by 2 bases, with 7 bases between. The CDR3 region is CASSQDWENYGYTF. The DNA of the CDR3 is TGTGCCAGCAGCCAAGATTGGGAGAACTATGGCTACACCTTC.

The V call is TRBV20-1, the J call TRBJ2-7; 7 positions agree with TRBD1. The CDR3 is made up of 14 amino acids. V shed 2 bases, J shed 3 bases, and the junction held 7 bases outside the gene matches. Per germline, CDR1 DFQATT and CDR2 SNEGSKA (reference sequence). CDR3 protein: CSARRLDRDYEQYF. In DNA, the CDR3 is TGCAGTGCTAGAAGATTAGACAGGGACTACGAGCAGTACTTC.

The chain links TRBV2 to TRBJ2-5; tentative D call: TRBD2 (6 bases). Trimming took off 6 bases at V and 5 bases at J, with 13 bases between the two ends. The CDR3 contains 13 residues. CDR1 SNHLY and CDR2 FYNNEI come from the germline V gene. The CDR3 is CASSRTSPETQYF. The CDR3, as DNA: TGTGCCAGCAGCCGAACTAGCCCCGAGACCCAGTACTTC.

This clonotype was observed a few times. V gene TRBV19 combines with J gene TRBJ1-5; TRBD1 aligns across 8 bases. The length of the CDR3 is 15 residues. Germline V gene data show CDR1 as LNHDA and CDR2 as SQIVND (reference sequence). Trimming removed 6 bases from V and 1 base from J; junction bases left unmatched: 5. The chain's CDR3 is CASRGTGRSNQPQHF. The CDR3 nucleotides read TGTGCCAGTAGGGGGACAGGCCGGAGCAATCAGCCCCAGCATTTT.

This clonotype was seen only a few times. The CDR3 coding sequence is TGTGCCACCAGTGATACGACCACAGGGTACGAGCAGTACTTC. Protein: CATSDTTTGYEQYF. The chain combines TRBV24-1 with TRBJ2-7, with a possible D match to TRBD1 (6 bases). The CDR3 has 14 amino acids. Trimming removed 3 bases from V and 4 bases from J, with 12 bases in between. Germline lookup yields CDR1 KGHDR and CDR2 SFDVKD.

Of note for this clonotype: A read error may produce the germline difference seen at one junction end. The rearrangement joins TRBV10-3 to TRBJ1-6, with D hard to call. Germline CDR1 reads ENHRY; CDR2 reads SYGVKD. This CDR3 is built from 14 residues. Written as DNA, the CDR3 is TGTGCCAGCAGTCTGGGCCCTTATAATTCACCCCTCCACTTT. Translated, it gives CASSLGPYNSPLHF.

This CDR3 is CASSFGHDYGYTF. The CDR3 nucleotides are TGTGCCAGCAGCTTTGGACATGACTATGGCTACACCTTC. The V gene is TRBV7-2, the J gene TRBJ1-2; D might be TRBD1 (5 bases). V was pared by 3 bases and J by 3 bases, with 8 bases between. Germline loops: CDR1 SGHTA, CDR2 FQGNSA. The CDR3 length is 13 residues.

A few counts support this clonotype. The chain links TRBV24-1 to TRBJ2-7; the match to TRBD2 covers 7 bases. Germline V lookup: CDR1 KGHDR, CDR2 SFDVKD. The V and J ends lost 11 bases and 0 bases, in that order; junction bases with no gene match: 9. There are 14 residues in the CDR3. The CDR3 bases are TGTGCCAGCAGCCAGCGGGGATACTCCTACGAGCAGTACTTC. Protein sequence: CASSQRGYSYEQYF.

The chain carries TRBV29-1 and TRBJ2-7, with 15 bases that match TRBD2. The germline gives CDR1 SQVTM, CDR2 ANQGSEA. Trimming at V came to 7 bases and at J to 4 bases, leaving 5 bases not matched to a gene. The CDR3 runs to 14 residues. The CDR3 DNA reads as TGCAGCGCAGCCGGGACTAGCGGGAGGTACGAGCAGTACTTC. It encodes CSAAGTSGRYEQYF.

In this sample, this clonotype turned up many times. The CDR3 DNA sequence: TGTGCCACCAGCAGAGGACGACAGGGGGGACGTTATGGCTACACCTTC. Its translation: CATSRGRQGGRYGYTF. V usage is TRBV15 and J usage is TRBJ1-2; 9 bases map to TRBD1. This CDR3 spans 16 amino acids. CDR1 LNHNV and CDR2 YYDKDF come from the germline V gene (reference sequence). The junction had 8 bases not matched to a gene; V was cut back by 1 base and J by 5 bases.

A note on this clonotype: Being one base from a much bigger clone, this may be a read error. This chain uses TRBV10-3 with TRBJ1-5; D not certain. The V gene lost 5 bases and the J gene lost 7 bases, with 9 bases spanning the gap. Germline CDR1 ENHRY, CDR2 SYGVKD. This CDR3 is built from 12 residues. The CDR3 loop is CAISFNGQPQHF. The CDR3 nucleotides are TGTGCCATCAGTTTCAATGGGCAGCCCCAGCATTTT.

This clonotype was observed at least ten times. The chain uses TRBV15 and TRBJ2-7; TRBD2 matches 7 bases. V lost 4 bases and J lost 0; bases outside the gene matches: 6. The CDR3 runs to 15 residues. In germline, CDR1 is LNHNV, CDR2 YYDKDF (reference sequence). This CDR3 is CATSTASGGSYEQYF. The CDR3 coding sequence is TGTGCCACCAGCACCGCTAGCGGTGGCTCCTACGAGCAGTACTTC.

This clonotype was seen just once. The gene calls are TRBV7-2 and TRBJ2-3; 10 bases are shared with TRBD2. Germline CDR1 is SGHTA and CDR2 is FQGNSA. The V gene end was trimmed by 0 bases and the J gene end by 4 bases; junction bases not matched to a gene: 4. The CDR3 extends over 16 amino acids. CDR3 amino acids: CASSLALAGAADTQYF. CDR3 in DNA: TGTGCCAGCAGCTTAGCTCTAGCGGGAGCGGCAGATACGCAGTATTTT.

The rearrangement links TRBV5-2 to TRBJ1-5; the table's D call TRBD1 went unverified against the DNA. TRBV5-2 is annotated as a pseudogene. The CDR3 contains 17 residues. The CDR3 loop is CASRQGETWHGKQPQHF. CDR3 coding DNA: TGTGCCAGCCGACAGGGAGAAACTTGGCATGGCAAGCAGCCCCAGCATTTT.